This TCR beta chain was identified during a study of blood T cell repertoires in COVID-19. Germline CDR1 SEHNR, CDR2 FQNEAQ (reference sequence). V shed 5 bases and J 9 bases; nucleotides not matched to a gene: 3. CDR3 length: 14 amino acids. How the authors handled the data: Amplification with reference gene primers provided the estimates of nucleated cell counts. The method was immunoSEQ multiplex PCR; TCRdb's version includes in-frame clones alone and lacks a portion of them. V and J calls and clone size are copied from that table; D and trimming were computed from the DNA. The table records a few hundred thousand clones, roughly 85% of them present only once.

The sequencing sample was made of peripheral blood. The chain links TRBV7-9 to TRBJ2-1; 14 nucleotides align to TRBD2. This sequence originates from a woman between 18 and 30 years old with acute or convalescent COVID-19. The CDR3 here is CASSQTSGRAEQFF. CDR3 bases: TGTGCCAGCAGCCAGACTAGCGGGAGGGCTGAGCAGTTCTTC.